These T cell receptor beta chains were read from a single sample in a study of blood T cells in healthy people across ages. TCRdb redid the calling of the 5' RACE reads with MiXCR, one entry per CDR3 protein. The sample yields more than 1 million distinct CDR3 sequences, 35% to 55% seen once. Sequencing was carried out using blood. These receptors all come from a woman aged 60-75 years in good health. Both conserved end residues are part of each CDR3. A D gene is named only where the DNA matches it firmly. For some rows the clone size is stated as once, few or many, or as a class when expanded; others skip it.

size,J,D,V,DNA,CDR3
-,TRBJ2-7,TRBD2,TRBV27,TGTGCCAGCAGTTTTATCGGGGGGGCCACCTACGAGCAGTACTTC,CASSFIGGATYEQYF
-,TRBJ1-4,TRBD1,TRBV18,TGTGCCAGCTCCCCCGGGACAGGGGGATCGACTAATGAAAAACTGTTTTTT,CASSPGTGGSTNEKLFF
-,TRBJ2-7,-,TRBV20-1,TGCAGTGCTCGGGACCGGAACTACGAGCAGTACTTC,CSARDRNYEQYF
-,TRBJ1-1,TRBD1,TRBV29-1,TGCAGCGCTCTAGACAGGGTGGTTTCCACTGAAGCTTTCTTT,CSALDRVVSTEAFF
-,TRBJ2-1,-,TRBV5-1,TGCGCCAGCAGCTCGGAAGTCCTATCGGTGGGTGAGCAGTTCTTC,CASSSEVLSVGEQFF
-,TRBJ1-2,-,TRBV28,TGTGCCAGCACCATCTCGCGGGCCGCCGGCTACACCTTC,CASTISRAAGYTF
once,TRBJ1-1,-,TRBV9,TGTGCCAGCAGCACCGACGGGAACACTGAAGCTTTCTTT,CASSTDGNTEAFF
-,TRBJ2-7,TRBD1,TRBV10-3,TGTGCCATCAGTGGGGACAGTGAGCAGTACTTC,CAISGDSEQYF
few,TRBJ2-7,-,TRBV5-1,TGCGCCAGCAAAAGGGATTCCTACGAGCAGTACTTC,CASKRDSYEQYF
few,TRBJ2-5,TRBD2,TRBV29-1,TGCAGCGTAGGTTCCGGACTAGCGGAGCAGACCCAGTACTTC,CSVGSGLAEQTQYF
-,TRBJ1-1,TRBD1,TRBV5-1,TGCGCCAGCAGCTTCTCTGGACAGGGGACTGAAGCTTTCTTT,CASSFSGQGTEAFF
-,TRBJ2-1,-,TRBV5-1,TGCGCCAGCAGCTTGTCAGGTTTCAATGAGCAGTTCTTC,CASSLSGFNEQFF
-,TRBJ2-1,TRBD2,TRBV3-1,TGTGCCAGCAGCCAACTAGCGGTGACCTACAATGAGCAGTTCTTC,CASSQLAVTYNEQFF
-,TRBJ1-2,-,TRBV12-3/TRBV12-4,TGTGCCAGCAGTTTGTGGGGAGATCCTAACTATGGCTACACCTTC,CASSLWGDPNYGYTF
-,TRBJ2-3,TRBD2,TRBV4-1,TGCGCCAGCAGCTCTAGCGGGAGCCCAGGATTAGCTAGCACAGATACGCAGTATTTT,CASSSSGSPGLASTDTQYF
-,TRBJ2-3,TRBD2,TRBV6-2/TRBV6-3,TGTGCCAGCAGGATACTAGCGGGGACAGATACGCAGTATTTT,CASRILAGTDTQYF
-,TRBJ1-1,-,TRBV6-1,TGTGCCAGCAGCATCAAGGCCCCGGGGGACACTGAAGCTTTCTTT,CASSIKAPGDTEAFF
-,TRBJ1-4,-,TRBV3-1,TGTGCCAGCAGCCAAGTTCGGGGTGAAAAACTGTTTTTT,CASSQVRGEKLFF
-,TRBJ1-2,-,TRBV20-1,TGCAGTGCAAAAAGGAGCTACACCTTC,CSAKRSYTF
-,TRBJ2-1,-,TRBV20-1,TGCAGTGCACCCACCGGGACTGGCTTCCTGGGTGAGCAGTTCTTC,CSAPTGTGFLGEQFF
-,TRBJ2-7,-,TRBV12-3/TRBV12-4,TGTGCCAGCAGACAGGGAACGTGGAACGAGCAGTACTTC,CASRQGTWNEQYF
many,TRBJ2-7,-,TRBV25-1,TGTGCCAGCAGTGATCCAGGGTCGTACGAGCAGTACTTC,CASSDPGSYEQYF